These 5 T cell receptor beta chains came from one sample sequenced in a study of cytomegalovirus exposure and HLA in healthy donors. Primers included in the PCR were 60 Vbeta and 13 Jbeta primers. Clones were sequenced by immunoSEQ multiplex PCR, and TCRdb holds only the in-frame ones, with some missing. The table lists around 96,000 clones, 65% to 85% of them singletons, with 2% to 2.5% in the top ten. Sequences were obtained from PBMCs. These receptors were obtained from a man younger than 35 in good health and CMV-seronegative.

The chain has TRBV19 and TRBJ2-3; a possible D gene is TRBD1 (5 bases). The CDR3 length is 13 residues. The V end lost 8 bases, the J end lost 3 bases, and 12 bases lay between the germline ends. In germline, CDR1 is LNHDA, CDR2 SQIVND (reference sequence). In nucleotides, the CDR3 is TGTGCCAGTCTGATCACAGGAACAGATACGCAGTATTTT. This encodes CASLITGTDTQYF.

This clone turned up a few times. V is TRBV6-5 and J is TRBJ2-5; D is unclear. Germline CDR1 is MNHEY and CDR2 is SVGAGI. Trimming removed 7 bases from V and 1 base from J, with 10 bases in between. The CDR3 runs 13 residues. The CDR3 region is CASTPPGQETQYF. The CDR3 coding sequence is TGTGCCAGCACCCCCCCAGGCCAAGAGACCCAGTACTTC.

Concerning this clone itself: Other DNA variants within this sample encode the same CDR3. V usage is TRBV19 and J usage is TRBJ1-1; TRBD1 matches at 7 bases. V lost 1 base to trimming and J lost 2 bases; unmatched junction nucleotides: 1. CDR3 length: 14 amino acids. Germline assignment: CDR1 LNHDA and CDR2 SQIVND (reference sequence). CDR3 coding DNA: TGTGCCAGTAGTATAGGACAGGGTAACACTGAAGCTTTCTTT. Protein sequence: CASSIGQGNTEAFF.

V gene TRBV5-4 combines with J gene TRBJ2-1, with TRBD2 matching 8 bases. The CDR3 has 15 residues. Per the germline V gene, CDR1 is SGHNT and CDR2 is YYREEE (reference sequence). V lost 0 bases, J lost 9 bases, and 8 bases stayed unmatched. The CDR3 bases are TGTGCCAGCAGCTTGGTCGGGGGGGGGCCGGTTGAGCAGTTCTTC. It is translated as CASSLVGGGPVEQFF.

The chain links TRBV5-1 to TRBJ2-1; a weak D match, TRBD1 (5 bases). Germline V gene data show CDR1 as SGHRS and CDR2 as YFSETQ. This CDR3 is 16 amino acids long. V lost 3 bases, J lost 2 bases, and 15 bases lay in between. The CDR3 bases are TGCGCCAGCAGCTCAGGGTCTTCCTTTACCTACAATGAGCAGTTCTTC. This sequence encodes CASSSGSSFTYNEQFF.